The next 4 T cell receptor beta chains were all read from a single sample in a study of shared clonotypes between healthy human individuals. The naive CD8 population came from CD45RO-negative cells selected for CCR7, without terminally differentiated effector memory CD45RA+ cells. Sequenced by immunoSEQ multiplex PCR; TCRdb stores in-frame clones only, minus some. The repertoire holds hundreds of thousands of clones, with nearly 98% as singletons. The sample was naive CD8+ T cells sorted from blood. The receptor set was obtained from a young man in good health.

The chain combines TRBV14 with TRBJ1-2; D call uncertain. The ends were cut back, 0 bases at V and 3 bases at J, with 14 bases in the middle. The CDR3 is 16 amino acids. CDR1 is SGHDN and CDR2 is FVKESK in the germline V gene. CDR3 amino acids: CASSQDGEVSHYGYTF. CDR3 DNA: TGTGCCAGCAGCCAAGATGGGGAGGTTTCTCACTATGGCTACACCTTC.

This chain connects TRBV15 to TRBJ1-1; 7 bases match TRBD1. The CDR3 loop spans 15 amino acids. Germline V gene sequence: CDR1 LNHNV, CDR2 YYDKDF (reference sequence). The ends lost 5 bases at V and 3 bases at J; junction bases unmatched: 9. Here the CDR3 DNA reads TGTGCCACCAGCGATAAGGGGGCTTGGGACACTGAAGCTTTCTTT. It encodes CATSDKGAWDTEAFF.

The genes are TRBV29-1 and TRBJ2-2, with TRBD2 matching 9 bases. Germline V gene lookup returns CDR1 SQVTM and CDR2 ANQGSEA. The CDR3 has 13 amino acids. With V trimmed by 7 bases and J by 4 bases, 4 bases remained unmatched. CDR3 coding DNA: TGCAGCGCCCGGACTAGCGCCACCGGGGAGCTGTTTTTT. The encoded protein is CSARTSATGELFF.

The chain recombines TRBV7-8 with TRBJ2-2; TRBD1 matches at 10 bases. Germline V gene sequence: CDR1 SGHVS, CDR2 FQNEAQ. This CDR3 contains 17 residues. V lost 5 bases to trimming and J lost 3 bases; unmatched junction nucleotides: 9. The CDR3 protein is CASSLQVGTGDTGELFF. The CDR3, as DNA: TGTGCCAGCAGCCTCCAGGTCGGGACAGGGGACACCGGGGAGCTGTTTTTT.